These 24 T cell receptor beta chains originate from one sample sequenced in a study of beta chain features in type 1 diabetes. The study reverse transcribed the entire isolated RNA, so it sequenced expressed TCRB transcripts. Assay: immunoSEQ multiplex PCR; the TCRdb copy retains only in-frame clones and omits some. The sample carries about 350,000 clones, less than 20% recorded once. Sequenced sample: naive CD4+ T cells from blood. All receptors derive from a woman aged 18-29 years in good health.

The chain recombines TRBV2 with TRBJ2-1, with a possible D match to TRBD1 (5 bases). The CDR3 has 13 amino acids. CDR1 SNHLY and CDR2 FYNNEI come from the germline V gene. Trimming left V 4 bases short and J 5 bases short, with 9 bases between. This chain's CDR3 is CASSAQGNNEQFF. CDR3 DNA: TGTGCCAGCAGTGCGCAGGGAAACAATGAGCAGTTCTTC.

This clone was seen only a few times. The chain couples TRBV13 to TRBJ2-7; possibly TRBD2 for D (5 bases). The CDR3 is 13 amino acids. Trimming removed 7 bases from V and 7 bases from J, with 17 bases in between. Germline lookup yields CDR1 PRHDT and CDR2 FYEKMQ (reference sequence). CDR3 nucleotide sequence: TGTGCCAGCACCCTAGGAACCACGGGGGAGCAGTACTTC. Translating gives CASTLGTTGEQYF.

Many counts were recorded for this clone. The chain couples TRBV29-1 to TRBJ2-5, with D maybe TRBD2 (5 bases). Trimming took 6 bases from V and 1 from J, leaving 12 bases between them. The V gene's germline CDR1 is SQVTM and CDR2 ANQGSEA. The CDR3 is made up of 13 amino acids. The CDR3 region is CSVEGAIQETQYF. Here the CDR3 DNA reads TGCAGCGTAGAGGGAGCCATCCAAGAGACCCAGTACTTC.

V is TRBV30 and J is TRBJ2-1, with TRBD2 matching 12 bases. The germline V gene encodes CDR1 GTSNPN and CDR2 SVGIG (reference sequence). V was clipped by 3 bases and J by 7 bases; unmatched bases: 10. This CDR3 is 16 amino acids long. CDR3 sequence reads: CAWSPPPSGRGNEQFF. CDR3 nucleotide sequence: TGTGCCTGGAGCCCCCCTCCTAGCGGGAGGGGGAATGAGCAGTTCTTC. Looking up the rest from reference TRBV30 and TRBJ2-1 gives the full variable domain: SQTIHQWPATLVQPVGSPLSLECTVEGTSNPNLYWYRQAAGRGLQLLFYSVGIGQISSEVPQNLSASRPQDRQFILSSKKLLLSDSGFYLCAWSPPPSGRGNEQFFGPGTRLTVL.

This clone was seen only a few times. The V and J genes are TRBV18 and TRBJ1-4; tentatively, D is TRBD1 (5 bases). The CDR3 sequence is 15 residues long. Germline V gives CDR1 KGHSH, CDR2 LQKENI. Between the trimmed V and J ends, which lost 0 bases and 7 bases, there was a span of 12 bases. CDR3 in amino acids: CASSPPIRAGEKLFF. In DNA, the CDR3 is TGTGCCAGCTCACCACCGATCAGGGCAGGTGAAAAACTGTTTTTT.

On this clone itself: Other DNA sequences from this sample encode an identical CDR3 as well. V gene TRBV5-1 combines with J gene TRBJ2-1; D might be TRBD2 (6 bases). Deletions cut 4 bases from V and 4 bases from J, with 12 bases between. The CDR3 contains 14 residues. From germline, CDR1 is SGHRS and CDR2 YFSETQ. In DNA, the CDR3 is TGCGCCAGCAGCGGGGGGACTGCATACAATGAGCAGTTCTTC. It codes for CASSGGTAYNEQFF.

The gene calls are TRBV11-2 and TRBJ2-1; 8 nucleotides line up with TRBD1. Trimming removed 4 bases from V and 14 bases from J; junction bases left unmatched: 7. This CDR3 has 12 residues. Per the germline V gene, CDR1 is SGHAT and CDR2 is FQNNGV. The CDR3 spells CASSWGQAEEFF. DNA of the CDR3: TGTGCCAGCAGCTGGGGACAGGCGGAGGAGTTCTTC.

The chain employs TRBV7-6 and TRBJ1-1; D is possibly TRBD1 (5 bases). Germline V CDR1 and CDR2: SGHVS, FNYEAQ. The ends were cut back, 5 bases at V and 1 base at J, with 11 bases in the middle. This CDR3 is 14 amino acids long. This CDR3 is CASSPRGTNTEAFF. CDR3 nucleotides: TGTGCCAGCAGCCCCCGGGGGACGAACACTGAAGCTTTCTTT.

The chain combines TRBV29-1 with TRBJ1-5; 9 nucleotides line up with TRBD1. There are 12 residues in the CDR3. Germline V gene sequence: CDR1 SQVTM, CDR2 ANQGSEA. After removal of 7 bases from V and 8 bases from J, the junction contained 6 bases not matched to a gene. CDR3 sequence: CSAQGAREPQHF. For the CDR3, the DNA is TGCAGCGCACAGGGGGCAAGGGAGCCCCAGCATTTT.

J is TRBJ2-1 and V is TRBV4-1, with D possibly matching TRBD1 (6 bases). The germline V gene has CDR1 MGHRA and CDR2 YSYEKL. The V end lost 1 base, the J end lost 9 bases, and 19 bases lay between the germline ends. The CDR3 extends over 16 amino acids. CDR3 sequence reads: CASSQVGQGSRGEQFF. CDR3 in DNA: TGCGCCAGCAGCCAAGTTGGCCAGGGAAGCAGGGGTGAGCAGTTCTTC.

CDR3 residues: CASSADRNHEAFF. DNA of the CDR3: TGCGCCAGCAGCGCGGACAGGAACCATGAAGCTTTCTTT. V is TRBV5-1 and J is TRBJ1-1; 7 nucleotides match TRBD1. The CDR3 loop spans 13 amino acids. The germline gives CDR1 SGHRS, CDR2 YFSETQ. With 4 bases clipped from V and 7 bases from J, the junction kept 7 bases outside the gene matches.

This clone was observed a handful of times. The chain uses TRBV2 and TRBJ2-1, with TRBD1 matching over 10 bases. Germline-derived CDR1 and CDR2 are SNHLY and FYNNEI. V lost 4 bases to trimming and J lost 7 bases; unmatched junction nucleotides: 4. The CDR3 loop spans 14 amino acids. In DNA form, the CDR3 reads TGTGCCAGCAGTGCCCGACAGGGGGCGAATGAGCAGTTCTTC. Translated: CASSARQGANEQFF.

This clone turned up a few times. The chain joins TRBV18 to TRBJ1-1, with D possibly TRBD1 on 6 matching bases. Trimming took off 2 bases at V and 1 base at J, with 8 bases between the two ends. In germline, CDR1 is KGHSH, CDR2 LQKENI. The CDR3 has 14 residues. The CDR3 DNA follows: TGTGCCAGCTCACCAGGGACACAGAACACTGAAGCTTTCTTT. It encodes CASSPGTQNTEAFF. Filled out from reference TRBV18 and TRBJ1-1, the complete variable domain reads NAGVMQNPRHLVRRRGQEARLRCSPMKGHSHVYWYRQLPEEGLKFMVYLQKENIIDESGMPKERFSAEFPKEGPSILRIQQVVRGDSAAYFCASSPGTQNTEAFFGQGTRLTVV.

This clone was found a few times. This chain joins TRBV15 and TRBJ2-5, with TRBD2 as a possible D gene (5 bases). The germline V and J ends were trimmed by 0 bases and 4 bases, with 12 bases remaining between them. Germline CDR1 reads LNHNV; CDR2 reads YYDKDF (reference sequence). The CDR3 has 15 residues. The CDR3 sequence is CATSRDRGEGETQYF. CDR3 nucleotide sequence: TGTGCCACCAGCAGAGACCGGGGAGAGGGAGAGACCCAGTACTTC. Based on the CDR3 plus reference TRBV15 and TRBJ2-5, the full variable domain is DAMVIQNPRYQVTQFGKPVTLSCSQTLNHNVMYWYQQKSSQAPKLLFHYYDKDFNNEADTPDNFQSRRPNTSFCFLDIRSPGLGDTAMYLCATSRDRGEGETQYFGPGTRLLVL.

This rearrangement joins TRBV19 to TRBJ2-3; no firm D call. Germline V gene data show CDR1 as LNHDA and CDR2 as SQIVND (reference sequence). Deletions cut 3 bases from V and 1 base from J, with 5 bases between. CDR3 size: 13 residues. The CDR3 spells CASSITGTDTQYF. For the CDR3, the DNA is TGTGCCAGTAGTATCACGGGCACAGATACGCAGTATTTT. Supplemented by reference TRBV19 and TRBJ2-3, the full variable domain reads DGGITQSPKYLFRKEGQNVTLSCEQNLNHDAMYWYRQDPGQGLRLIYYSQIVNDFQKGDIAEGYSVSREKKESFPLTVTSAQKNPTAFYLCASSITGTDTQYFGPGTRLTVL.

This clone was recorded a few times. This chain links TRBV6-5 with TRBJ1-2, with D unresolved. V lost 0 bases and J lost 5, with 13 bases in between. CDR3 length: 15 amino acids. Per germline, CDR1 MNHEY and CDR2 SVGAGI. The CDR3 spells CASSYSYRSEYGYTF. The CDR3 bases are TGTGCCAGCAGTTACTCGTACCGTTCGGAGTATGGCTACACCTTC.

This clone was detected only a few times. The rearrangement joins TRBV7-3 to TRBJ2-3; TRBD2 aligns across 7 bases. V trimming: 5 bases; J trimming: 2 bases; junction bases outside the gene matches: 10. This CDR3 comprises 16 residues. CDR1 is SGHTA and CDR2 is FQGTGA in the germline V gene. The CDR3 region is CASSPPSGATTDTQYF. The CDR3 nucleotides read TGTGCCAGCAGCCCTCCAAGCGGGGCCACCACAGATACGCAGTATTTT.

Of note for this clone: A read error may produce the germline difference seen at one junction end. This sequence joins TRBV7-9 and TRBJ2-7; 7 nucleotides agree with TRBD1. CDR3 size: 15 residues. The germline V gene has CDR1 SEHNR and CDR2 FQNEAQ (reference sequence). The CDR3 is CTSSSNRGDPYEQYF. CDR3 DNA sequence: TGTACCAGCAGCTCCAACAGGGGCGACCCCTACGAGCAGTACTTC.

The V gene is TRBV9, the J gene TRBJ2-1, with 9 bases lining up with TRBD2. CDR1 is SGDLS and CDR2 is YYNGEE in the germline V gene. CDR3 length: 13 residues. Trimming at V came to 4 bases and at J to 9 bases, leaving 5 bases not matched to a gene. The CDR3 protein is CASSPRTSVEQFF. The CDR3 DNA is TGTGCCAGCAGCCCTCGGACTAGCGTTGAGCAGTTCTTC. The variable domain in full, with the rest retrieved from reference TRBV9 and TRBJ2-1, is DSGVTQTPKHLITATGQRVTLRCSPRSGDLSVYWYQQSLDQGLQFLIQYYNGEERAKGNILERFSAQQFPDLHSELNLSSLELGDSALYFCASSPRTSVEQFFGPGTRLTVL.

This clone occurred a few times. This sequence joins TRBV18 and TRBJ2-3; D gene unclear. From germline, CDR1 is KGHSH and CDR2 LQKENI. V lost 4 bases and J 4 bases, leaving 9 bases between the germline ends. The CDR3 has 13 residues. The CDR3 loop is CASSLVRADTQYF. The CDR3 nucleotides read TGTGCCAGCTCACTCGTCCGGGCAGATACGCAGTATTTT.

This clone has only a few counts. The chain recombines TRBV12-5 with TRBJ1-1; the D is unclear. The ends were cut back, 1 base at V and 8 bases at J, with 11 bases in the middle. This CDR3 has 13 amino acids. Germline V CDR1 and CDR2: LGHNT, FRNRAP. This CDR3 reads CASGLDREGEAFF. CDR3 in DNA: TGTGCTAGTGGTTTGGACCGGGAAGGGGAAGCTTTCTTT.

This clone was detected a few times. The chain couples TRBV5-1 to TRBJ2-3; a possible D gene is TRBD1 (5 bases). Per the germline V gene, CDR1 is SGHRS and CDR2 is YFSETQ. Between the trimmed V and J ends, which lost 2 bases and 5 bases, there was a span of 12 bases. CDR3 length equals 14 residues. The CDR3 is CASSFSQGRDTQYF. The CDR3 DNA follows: TGCGCCAGCAGCTTCTCGCAGGGAAGAGATACGCAGTATTTT.

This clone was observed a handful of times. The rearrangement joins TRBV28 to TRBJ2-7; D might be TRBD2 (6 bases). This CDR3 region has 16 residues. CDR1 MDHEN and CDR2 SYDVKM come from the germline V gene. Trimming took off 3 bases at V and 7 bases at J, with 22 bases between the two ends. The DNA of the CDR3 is TGTGCCAGCAGTTTTGCTGGGGCAGGGTCGGCGGGGGAGCAGTACTTC. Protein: CASSFAGAGSAGEQYF.

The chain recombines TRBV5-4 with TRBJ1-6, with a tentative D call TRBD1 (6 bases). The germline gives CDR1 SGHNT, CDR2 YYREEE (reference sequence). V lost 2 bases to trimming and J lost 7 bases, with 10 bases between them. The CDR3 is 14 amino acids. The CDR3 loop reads CASSLRTENSPLHF. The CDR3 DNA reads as TGTGCCAGCAGCTTAAGGACAGAGAATTCACCCCTCCACTTT.